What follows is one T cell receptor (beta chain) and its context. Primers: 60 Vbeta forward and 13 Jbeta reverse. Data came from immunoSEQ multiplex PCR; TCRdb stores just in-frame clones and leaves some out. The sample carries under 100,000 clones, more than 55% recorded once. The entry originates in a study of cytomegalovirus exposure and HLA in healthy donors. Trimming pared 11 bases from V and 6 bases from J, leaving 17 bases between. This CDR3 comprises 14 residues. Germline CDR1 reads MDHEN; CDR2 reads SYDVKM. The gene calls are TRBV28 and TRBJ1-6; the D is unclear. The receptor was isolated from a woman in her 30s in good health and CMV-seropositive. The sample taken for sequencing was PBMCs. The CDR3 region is CAGQDGGFNSPLHF. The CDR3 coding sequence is TGTGCCGGCCAGGATGGAGGGTTTAATTCACCCCTCCACTTT.